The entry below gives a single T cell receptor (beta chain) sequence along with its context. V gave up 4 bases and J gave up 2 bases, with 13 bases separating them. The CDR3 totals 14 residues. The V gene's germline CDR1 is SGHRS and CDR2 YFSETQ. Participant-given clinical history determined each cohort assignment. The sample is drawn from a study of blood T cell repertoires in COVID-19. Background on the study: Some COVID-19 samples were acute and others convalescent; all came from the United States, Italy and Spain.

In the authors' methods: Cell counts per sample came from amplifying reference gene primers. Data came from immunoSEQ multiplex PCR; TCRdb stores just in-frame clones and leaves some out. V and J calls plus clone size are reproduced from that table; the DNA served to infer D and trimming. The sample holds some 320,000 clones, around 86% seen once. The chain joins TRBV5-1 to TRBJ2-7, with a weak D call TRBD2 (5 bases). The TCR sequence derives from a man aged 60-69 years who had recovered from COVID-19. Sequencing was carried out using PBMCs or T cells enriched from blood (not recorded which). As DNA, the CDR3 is TGCGCCAGCAGCCATCCGGGATCTGCCTACGAGCAGTACTTC. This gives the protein CASSHPGSAYEQYF.